These 10 T cell receptor beta chains originate from one sample sequenced in a study of blood T cells in healthy people across ages. Together with a sample-barcoded 5' primer, a J-beta primer mix was included in a second PCR lasting roughly 6 to 12 cycles. TCRdb itself ran the 5' RACE reads through MiXCR, one entry per CDR3 protein. The table has about 640,000 distinct CDR3 sequences, under 65% seen once. Input material: blood. The receptors shown here come from a man aged 55 to 70 in good health.

J is TRBJ1-6 and V is TRBV20-1; 9 bases map to TRBD1. From germline, CDR1 is DFQATT and CDR2 SNEGSKA (reference sequence). V shed 6 bases, J shed 8 bases, and the junction held 17 bases outside the gene matches. The CDR3 is 17 residues long. DNA for the CDR3: TGCAGTGCAAGGAGACCCGGACAGGGGAGATGGGATTCACCCCTCCACTTT. The encoded protein is CSARRPGQGRWDSPLHF.

In DNA, the CDR3 is TGTGCCAGCAGGCGCACGGCCGCGATCGGAGATACGCAGTATTTT. Residues: CASRRTAAIGDTQYF. The chain is built from TRBV6-2 or TRBV6-3 and TRBJ2-3; D gene ambiguous. The CDR3 sequence is 15 residues long. The V gene's germline CDR1 is MNHEY and CDR2 SVGEGT. Trimming pared 6 bases from V and 5 bases from J, leaving 18 bases between.

DNA of the CDR3: TGTGCCATCCGGGCCGACGGCTACAATGAGCAGTTCTTC. Translating it yields CAIRADGYNEQFF. The chain uses TRBV10-3 and TRBJ2-1; D ambiguous. This CDR3 spans 13 amino acids. The germline V gene encodes CDR1 ENHRY and CDR2 SYGVKD. The V and J ends lost 8 bases and 3 bases respectively, with 11 bases between them.

The chain is built from TRBV5-4 and TRBJ2-1; no reliable D call. The CDR3 contains 12 residues. V dropped 4 bases and J dropped 9 bases, with 11 bases sitting between them. Germline values: CDR1 SGHNT, CDR2 YYREEE (reference sequence). For the CDR3, the DNA is TGTGCCAGCAGCCTAGACAACAGTGAGCAGTTCTTC. Its protein is CASSLDNSEQFF.

The rearrangement links TRBV6-5 to TRBJ1-6; 8 bases line up with TRBD1. Germline CDR1 MNHEY, CDR2 SVGAGI. The CDR3 spans 16 residues. Unmatched junction bases numbered 5, after V lost 2 bases and J lost 5 bases. CDR3 nucleotide sequence: TGTGCCAGCAGTTACGCACAGGGGGTAAATAATTCACCCCTCCACTTT. Its translation: CASSYAQGVNNSPLHF.

This clonotype occurred many times. Here the CDR3 reads CASSPGTGVNEQYF. CDR3 DNA sequence: TGTGCCAGCAGCCCCGGGACAGGGGTTAACGAGCAGTACTTC. The chain recombines TRBV12-3 or TRBV12-4 with TRBJ2-4; 10 positions match TRBD1. Near its end, the DNA agrees better with TRBJ2-7, so the J call may be wrong. CDR3 length equals 14 residues.

A single count supports this clonotype. This chain connects TRBV29-1 to TRBJ2-7; the D is unclear. V shed 4 bases and J shed 3 bases, with 10 bases lying between them. The CDR3 is made up of 12 amino acids. CDR1 is SQVTM, CDR2 ANQGSEA, per germline. Here the CDR3 DNA reads TGCAGCGTTGTAAGAATCGGCTACGAGCAGTACTTC. Its protein is CSVVRIGYEQYF.

This rearrangement joins TRBV6-5 to TRBJ2-4; weak D call: TRBD2 (6 bases). CDR3 length equals 15 residues. The V end was cut by 0 bases, the J end by 13 bases, with 19 bases between. CDR1 is MNHEY and CDR2 is SVGAGI in the germline V gene. The CDR3 sequence: CASSYSGGSTYEQYF. The CDR3 DNA follows: TGTGCCAGCAGTTACTCCGGGGGTAGTACCTATGAGCAGTACTTC.

Of note for this clonotype: A read error may account for a junction end that differs from germline. The chain employs TRBV3-1 and TRBJ1-1, with D possibly matching TRBD1 (5 bases). This CDR3 has 13 residues. Germline loops: CDR1 LGHDT, CDR2 YNNKEL (reference sequence). The CDR3 protein is CASSQDGRAEAFF. CDR3 DNA: TGTGCCAGCAGCCAAGACGGCAGGGCTGAGGCTTTCTTT.

This chain joins TRBV12-3 or TRBV12-4 and TRBJ1-4; the D gene is possibly TRBD1 (6 bases). CDR3 size: 15 residues. The germline V and J ends were trimmed by 3 bases and 7 bases, with 15 bases remaining between them. The CDR3 region is CASSFRQAGGEKLFF. The CDR3, as DNA: TGTGCCAGCAGTTTTCGACAGGCTGGGGGTGAAAAACTGTTTTTT.